This T cell receptor (beta chain) was found in a study of cytomegalovirus exposure and HLA in healthy donors. Use of 60 Vbeta and 13 Jbeta primers characterized the PCR. Clones were read by immunoSEQ multiplex PCR, and TCRdb kept only the in-frame ones, dropping some. The data show approximately 150,000 clones, with 68% seen just once and approximately 1.5% held by the top ten. Healthy bone marrow donors supplied every sample. Study observations and caveats: The study had only CMV serostatus as immune exposure information.

Trimming shortened V by 8 bases and J by 5 bases, and 9 bases separated the two germline ends. This CDR3 contains 12 residues. Germline assignment: CDR1 SNHLY and CDR2 FYNNEI. In this sample, this clone turned up a few times. Its antigen is not known. The specimen sequenced was PBMCs. This TCR was recovered from a man between 45 and 60 years old in good health and CMV-seronegative. The chain employs TRBV2 and TRBJ2-2; D gene uncertain. This CDR3 reads CASGLETGELFF. The CDR3 nucleotides are TGTGCCAGCGGTCTTGAGACCGGGGAGCTGTTTTTT.